This TCR beta chain was captured by sequencing in a study of blood T cell repertoires in COVID-19. Clones were sequenced by immunoSEQ multiplex PCR, and TCRdb holds only the in-frame ones, with some missing. The sample records roughly 80,000 clones, less than 90% being singletons. The CDR3 sequence is 17 residues long. The junction had 2 bases not matched to a gene; V was cut back by 0 bases and J by 1 base. The germline gives CDR1 SGHRS, CDR2 YFSETQ. The sequenced material came from peripheral blood. This rearrangement joins TRBV5-1 to TRBJ2-1; 12 positions agree with TRBD2. This receptor was obtained from a man aged 60-69 years with active or convalescent COVID-19. The CDR3 DNA reads as TGCGCCAGCAGCTTGGGACTAGCGGGGGTGTCCTACAATGAGCAGTTCTTC. Encoded protein: CASSLGLAGVSYNEQFF.